Shown below are 27 T cell receptor beta chains from a single sample sequenced in a study of read filtering for tumor transcriptome and immune sequencing. This library used roughly 0.4 ug RNA and molecular barcoded adaptors spanning alpha/delta and beta/gamma chains. TCRdb recomputed calls from the reads with MiXCR, one row per CDR3 protein. The profile covers tens of thousands of distinct CDR3 sequences, with over 11% appearing a single time and 6% to 8% taken by the ten largest. The sample comprised a population of CD138-negative cells sorted from bone marrow. The receptors were gathered from a donor at least 40 years old with multiple myeloma.

This clonotype was seen many times. The CDR3: CSASSTLAGVPDTQYF. The CDR3 nucleotides read TGCAGTGCTAGTAGTACTCTAGCGGGGGTCCCAGATACGCAGTATTTT. The rearrangement links TRBV20-1 to TRBJ2-3; TRBD2 matches 10 bases. J gave up 4 bases and V 3 bases, and 10 bases lay outside the gene matches. The V gene's germline CDR1 is DFQATT and CDR2 SNEGSKA (reference sequence). This CDR3 spans 16 amino acids.

The chain employs TRBV5-4 and TRBJ2-6; the match to TRBD1 covers 9 bases. In germline, CDR1 is SGHNT, CDR2 YYREEE (reference sequence). V trimming: 5 bases; J trimming: 0 bases; junction bases outside the gene matches: 12. This CDR3 region has 19 residues. CDR3 sequence: CASRPLGTGTRSGANVLTF. Written as DNA, the CDR3 is TGTGCCAGCAGACCCCTCGGGACAGGGACCCGCTCTGGGGCCAACGTCCTGACTTTC.

This clonotype was observed many times. The chain carries TRBV5-6 and TRBJ2-1; D call uncertain. Germline CDR1 is SGHDT and CDR2 is YYEEEE. CDR3 length: 13 residues. V dropped 1 base and J dropped 4 bases, with 6 bases sitting between them. The CDR3 spells CASSLNGYNEQFF. The CDR3 region has the DNA TGTGCCAGCAGCTTGAACGGATACAATGAGCAGTTCTTC.

The chain links TRBV20-1 to TRBJ1-5; the D is unclear. Deletions cut 6 bases from V and 2 bases from J, with 11 bases between. This CDR3 region has 13 residues. Germline lookup yields CDR1 DFQATT and CDR2 SNEGSKA (reference sequence). The CDR3 nucleotides are TGCAGTGCGTCCGGGAGAGGCAATCAGCCCCAGCATTTT. Translation gives CSASGRGNQPQHF.

As concerns this clonotype: In this CDR3 the conserved last residue, phenylalanine or tryptophan, is missing, so a read error is likely. The rearrangement links TRBV5-4 to TRBJ2-2, with D unclear. Germline CDR1 reads SGHNT; CDR2 reads YYREEE (reference sequence). The V gene lost 0 bases and the J gene lost 12 bases, with 12 bases spanning the gap. This CDR3 spans 13 amino acids. The CDR3 sequence is CASSLGSFGKLFL. The DNA for the CDR3 is TGTGCCAGCAGCTTGGGATCGTTTGGGAAGCTGTTTCTT.

The table lists this clonotype with many counts. The CDR3 spells CASSQYGGLGSPLHF. The CDR3 nucleotides are TGTGCCAGCAGTCAATACGGAGGACTGGGATCACCCCTCCACTTT. The chain links TRBV7-9 to TRBJ1-6; no clear D gene. Germline CDR1 and CDR2: SEHNR and FQNEAQ (reference sequence). The CDR3 is 15 amino acids. V was trimmed by 6 bases and J by 10 bases, leaving 19 bases between them.

This clonotype is labeled as medium-sized (0.01 to 0.1%). This chain connects TRBV20-1 to TRBJ2-1, with D maybe TRBD2 (7 bases). Trimming took off 0 bases at V and 6 bases at J, with 15 bases between the two ends. The germline CDR1 and CDR2 sequences are DFQATT and SNEGSKA (reference sequence). The CDR3 is 15 residues long. Here the CDR3 reads CSARDAGALGNEQFF. The CDR3 DNA is TGCAGTGCTAGAGATGCGGGGGCCCTCGGCAATGAGCAGTTCTTC.

This clonotype appeared many times. The chain carries TRBV5-1 and TRBJ1-6, with D possibly being TRBD1 (5 bases). CDR3 length: 16 residues. Germline assignment: CDR1 SGHRS and CDR2 YFSETQ. The germline V and J ends were trimmed by 0 bases and 10 bases, with 17 bases remaining between them. DNA for the CDR3: TGCGCCAGCAGCTTGGGTCAGGGTGAAGTCAAGTCACCCCTCCACTTT. It specifies CASSLGQGEVKSPLHF.

This clonotype was recorded many times. The chain joins TRBV5-1 to TRBJ2-3; 9 bases fit TRBD1. The CDR3 consists of 14 residues. Germline V lookup: CDR1 SGHRS, CDR2 YFSETQ. Losses at the gene ends were 3 bases for V and 5 bases for J; bases not matched to a gene: 4. The CDR3 sequence is CASSSGTGQDTQYF. CDR3 DNA: TGCGCCAGCAGCTCCGGGACAGGGCAAGATACGCAGTATTTT.

Comment on this clonotype: A read error may produce the germline difference seen at one junction end. The J gene is TRBJ2-1, the V gene TRBV20-1; 12 bases fit TRBD2. This CDR3 has 16 amino acids. CDR1 and CDR2 (germline): DFQATT, SNEGSKA (reference sequence). CDR3 coding DNA: TGCAGTGCTAGAGGACTAGCGGGAGTTTCTTACAAGGAGCAATTCTTC. Its translation is CSARGLAGVSYKEQFF.

This clonotype was recorded at least ten times. The chain couples TRBV29-1 to TRBJ2-2, with 11 bases that match TRBD1. The V and J ends lost 6 bases and 6 bases, in that order; junction bases with no gene match: 6. The CDR3 spans 14 residues. Looked up from germline, CDR1 is SQVTM and CDR2 is ANQGSEA. This CDR3 reads CSVMKGQGAGELFF. The DNA for the CDR3 is TGCAGCGTAATGAAGGGACAGGGGGCCGGGGAGCTGTTTTTT.

For this clonotype: A single base separates this from a much larger clone, so it may be a read error. The V gene is TRBV4-1, the J gene TRBJ2-2; D might be TRBD2 (7 bases). This CDR3 contains 16 residues. The germline V gene encodes CDR1 MGHRA and CDR2 YSYEKL. The germline V and J ends were trimmed by 6 bases and 0 bases, with 14 bases remaining between them. In DNA, the CDR3 is TGCGCCAGCAGAGTCGGGCGGGGGCCGAACACCGGGGAGCTGTTTTTT. It codes for CASRVGRGPNTGELFF.

The chain joins TRBV3-1 to TRBJ1-5; D is unresolved. The CDR3 spans 14 residues. Germline V gene sequence: CDR1 LGHDT, CDR2 YNNKEL (reference sequence). Trimming removed 0 bases from V and 5 bases from J, with 8 bases in between. The CDR3 reads CASSQDTGYQPQHF. The CDR3 region has the DNA TGTGCCAGCAGCCAAGATACGGGGTATCAGCCCCAGCATTTT.

This clonotype has ten or more counts. V is TRBV9 and J is TRBJ2-2; 10 bases agree with TRBD1. V was clipped by 1 base and J by 8 bases; unmatched bases: 5. Germline V gene lookup returns CDR1 SGDLS and CDR2 YYNGEE. The CDR3 spans 15 residues. CDR3 in amino acids: CASSVRDRGRGELFF. In nucleotides, the CDR3 is TGTGCCAGCAGCGTACGGGACAGGGGACGAGGGGAGCTGTTTTTT. Complete variable domain (other parts from reference TRBV9 and TRBJ2-2): DSGVTQTPKHLITATGQRVTLRCSPRSGDLSVYWYQQSLDQGLQFLIQYYNGEERAKGNILERFSAQQFPDLHSELNLSSLELGDSALYFCASSVRDRGRGELFFGEGSRLTVL.

This clonotype was detected ten times or more. V is TRBV5-1 and J is TRBJ2-1; 8 positions match TRBD1. The CDR3 is 16 amino acids. Trimming cost V 1 base and J 3 bases; bases outside gene matches: 6. The germline V gene encodes CDR1 SGHRS and CDR2 YFSETQ. The CDR3 is CASSLRRTGSYNEQFF. In DNA form, the CDR3 reads TGCGCCAGCAGCTTGAGAAGGACAGGGAGCTACAATGAGCAGTTCTTC.

This clonotype was picked up many times. The chain joins TRBV28 to TRBJ1-5; D is unclear. Germline values: CDR1 MDHEN, CDR2 SYDVKM. CDR3 length: 12 amino acids. V shed 5 bases and J shed 9 bases, with 11 bases lying between them. The CDR3 sequence: CASSPPRGPQHF. As DNA, the CDR3 is TGTGCCAGCAGTCCCCCCCGCGGGCCCCAGCATTTT.

This clonotype is medium-sized in the sample. This chain uses TRBV12-3 or TRBV12-4 with TRBJ2-5; TRBD1 matches 11 bases. V lost 6 bases, J lost 4 bases, and 13 bases stayed unmatched. CDR3 length equals 17 residues. CDR3 in DNA: TGTGCCAGCAGACCCGGGGACGGACAGGGGGCGGCAGAGACCCAGTACTTC. Protein product: CASRPGDGQGAAETQYF.

In its sample, this clonotype was seen many times. CDR3 region: CASSPTWMNTEAFF. DNA of the CDR3: TGTGCCAGCAGCCCCACATGGATGAACACTGAAGCTTTCTTT. The chain joins TRBV9 to TRBJ1-1; no firm D call. Germline V CDR1 and CDR2: SGDLS, YYNGEE. Trimming removed 4 bases at V and 0 bases at J, with 10 bases between. This CDR3 has 14 residues.

At least ten counts were recorded for this clonotype. The chain uses TRBV20-1 and TRBJ2-1, with a tentative D call TRBD2 (6 bases). The CDR3 spans 16 residues. Trimming took 3 bases from V and 4 from J, leaving 19 bases between them. In germline, CDR1 is DFQATT, CDR2 SNEGSKA (reference sequence). The CDR3 here is CSASLPPSDRYNEQFF. CDR3 DNA sequence: TGCAGTGCTAGTCTCCCGCCTAGCGACCGGTACAATGAGCAGTTCTTC.

This clonotype was detected many times. V and J are TRBV29-1 and TRBJ1-4, with D unresolved. Between the trimmed V and J ends, which lost 7 bases and 1 base, there was a span of 7 bases. The CDR3 has 12 residues. CDR1 and CDR2 (germline): SQVTM, ANQGSEA. The CDR3 is CSETITNEKLFF. The CDR3 coding sequence is TGCAGCGAGACTATAACTAATGAAAAACTGTTTTTT.

The V gene is TRBV28, the J gene TRBJ1-5; D gene ambiguous. The V end lost 5 bases, the J end lost 0 bases, and 11 bases lay between the germline ends. CDR1 is MDHEN and CDR2 is SYDVKM in the germline V gene. The CDR3 is 15 residues long. CDR3 sequence: CASSRPIASNQPQHF. CDR3 in DNA: TGTGCCAGCAGTAGGCCGATAGCTAGCAATCAGCCCCAGCATTTT.

The chain links TRBV12-3 or TRBV12-4 to TRBJ1-2; 9 bases line up with TRBD1. The CDR3 has 13 amino acids. The junction had 4 bases not matched to a gene; V was cut back by 5 bases and J by 6 bases. The DNA of the CDR3 is TGTGCCAGCAGTCCCCGGACAGGGGATGGCTACACCTTC. Protein sequence: CASSPRTGDGYTF.

This clonotype was seen repeatedly, ten times or more. CDR3 sequence: CSAPWGVRETQYF. CDR3 DNA: TGCAGTGCTCCCTGGGGAGTTCGGGAGACCCAGTACTTC. The chain has TRBV20-1 and TRBJ2-5; maybe TRBD2 (5 bases). The germline V and J ends were trimmed by 5 bases and 5 bases, with 15 bases remaining between them. Germline CDR1 DFQATT, CDR2 SNEGSKA (reference sequence). CDR3 size: 13 residues.

In this sample, this clonotype turned up many times. This chain joins TRBV7-2 and TRBJ2-5, with D perhaps given as TRBD1 or TRBD2 (6 bases each). Germline CDR1 is SGHTA and CDR2 is FQGNSA. The CDR3 runs 14 residues. V dropped 5 bases and J dropped 5 bases, with 15 bases sitting between them. The CDR3 nucleotides read TGTGCCAGCAGCATCCGGAGGGGGAGTGAGACCCAGTACTTC. Protein sequence: CASSIRRGSETQYF. Full variable domain (outside the CDR3, taken from reference TRBV7-2 and TRBJ2-5): GAGVSQSPSNKVTEKGKDVELRCDPISGHTALYWYRQSLGQGLEFLIYFQGNSAPDKSGLPSDRFSAERTGGSVSTLTIQRTQQEDSAVYLCASSIRRGSETQYFGPGTRLLVL.

This clonotype was found many times. The J gene is TRBJ2-1, the V gene TRBV28, with 9 bases fitting TRBD2. With 8 bases clipped from V and 9 bases from J, the junction kept 8 bases outside the gene matches. Per the germline V gene, CDR1 is MDHEN and CDR2 is SYDVKM. This CDR3 spans 13 amino acids. CDR3 sequence: CASVGLARTEQFF. Here the CDR3 DNA reads TGTGCCAGCGTGGGACTAGCTCGAACTGAGCAGTTCTTC.

The sample holds many counts of this clonotype. The chain joins TRBV6-1 to TRBJ2-6; 12 nucleotides align to TRBD2. Per germline, CDR1 MNHNS and CDR2 SASEGT. Trimming at V came to 10 bases and at J to 0 bases, leaving 4 bases not matched to a gene. This CDR3 is built from 16 residues. In nucleotides, the CDR3 is TGTGCCATCCGACTAGCGGGGGTCTCTGGGGCCAACGTCCTGACTTTC. Its translation is CAIRLAGVSGANVLTF.

This clonotype was picked up many times. V usage is TRBV29-1 and J usage is TRBJ2-5; D possibly corresponds to TRBD2 (6 bases). The CDR3 loop spans 18 amino acids. Germline V gene lookup returns CDR1 SQVTM and CDR2 ANQGSEA. V gave up 6 bases and J gave up 5 bases, with 31 bases separating them. Here the CDR3 DNA reads TGCAGCGTACAGACATTCGGGAGCAGCGTAGTACTCTATGAGACCCAGTACTTC. Its translation is CSVQTFGSSVVLYETQYF.